The rows below give T cell receptor beta chains drawn from one sample of a study of blood T cell repertoires in COVID-19. This table comes from immunoSEQ multiplex PCR, and its TCRdb copy is limited to in-frame clones, with some not included. The sample has about 260,000 clones, about 89% seen once; the top ten hold over 7.5%. Material for sequencing was peripheral blood. Receptor source: a man in his forties who had recovered from COVID-19. Each CDR3 is given with its conserved first and last residue. A D gene is named only where the DNA matches it firmly. Clone size is not always given. Where it is, it says once, few, many or a class for expanded clones.

17,TRBV9,NA,TRBD2,TRBJ2-7,CASSVSEGLAGPGEQYF,TGTGCCAGCAGCGTATCGGAGGGACTAGCGGGGCCTGGGGAGCAGTACTTC
15,TRBV29-1,NA,TRBD2,TRBJ2-2,CSGSTSGYSTGELFF,TGCAGCGGGTCGACTAGCGGGTATTCCACCGGGGAGCTGTTTTTT
16,TRBV5-5,NA,NA,TRBJ1-3,CASSLGIQGPGNTIYF,TGTGCCAGCAGCTTGGGGATCCAGGGGCCAGGAAACACCATATATTTT
16,TRBV6-4,few,TRBD1,TRBJ2-2,CASSGRGPGEDRELFF,TGTGCCAGCAGTGGCAGGGGGCCCGGTGAGGACCGGGAGCTGTTTTTT
14,TRBV5-6,NA,NA,TRBJ1-2,CASSLNRFNYGYTF,TGTGCCAGCAGCTTGAATAGATTTAACTATGGCTACACCTTC
15,TRBV9,NA,NA,TRBJ2-3,CASSVGQPSTDTQYF,TGTGCCAGCAGCGTAGGACAGCCGAGCACAGATACGCAGTATTTT
16,TRBV19,NA,NA,TRBJ2-3,CASSIGRAFGTDTQYF,TGTGCCAGTAGTATCGGCAGGGCATTTGGCACAGATACGCAGTATTTT
11,TRBV10-3,NA,TRBD1,TRBJ2-7,CAIITGGVRYF,TGTGCCATCATTACAGGGGGCGTACGGTACTTC
12,TRBV10-2,NA,NA,TRBJ1-4,CASLGGDEKLFF,TGCGCCAGCCTTGGGGGGGATGAAAAACTGTTTTTT
14,TRBV19,NA,TRBD1,TRBJ2-1,CASSLRQGPYEQFF,TGTGCCAGTAGTCTGAGACAGGGTCCGTATGAGCAGTTCTTC
14,TRBV6-6,NA,TRBD1,TRBJ1-5,CASRHGQGAQPQHF,TGTGCCAGCAGGCACGGACAGGGGGCTCAGCCCCAGCATTTT
14,TRBV6-2/TRBV6-3,NA,TRBD2,TRBJ2-1,CASSRLAGDNEQFF,TGTGCCAGCAGTAGGCTAGCGGGAGATAATGAGCAGTTCTTC
18,TRBV25-1,NA,TRBD1,TRBJ1-1,CASSSTRFPRGRHTEAFF,TGTGCCAGCTCTAGCACAAGGTTCCCCAGGGGGCGGCACACTGAAGCTTTCTTT
15,TRBV19,NA,TRBD1,TRBJ1-2,CASRRDSHSNYGYTF,TGTGCCAGTAGGAGGGACAGCCACTCTAACTATGGCTACACCTTC
16,TRBV24-1,few,NA,TRBJ2-2,CATSASGRGNTGELFF,TGTGCCACCAGTGCCTCTGGCAGGGGGAACACCGGGGAGCTGTTTTTT
15,TRBV29-1,NA,TRBD2,TRBJ2-3,CSATGGPFGADTQYF,TGCAGCGCCACGGGGGGGCCTTTCGGAGCAGATACGCAGTATTTT
16,TRBV9,NA,TRBD1,TRBJ2-2,CASSARDRGNTGELFF,TGTGCCAGCAGCGCGCGGGACAGGGGGAACACCGGGGAGCTGTTTTTT
15,TRBV9,once,TRBD1,TRBJ2-1,CASSPGQGRYNEQFF,TGTGCCAGCAGCCCAGGACAGGGGCGGTACAATGAGCAGTTCTTC
12,TRBV7-9,NA,NA,TRBJ1-6,CASSLLNSPLHF,TGTGCCAGCAGCCTGTTAAATTCACCCCTCCACTTT
13,TRBV5-8,NA,NA,TRBJ2-5,CASGRSGLETQYF,TGTGCCAGCGGCCGAAGCGGGCTGGAGACCCAGTACTTC
17,TRBV7-3,few,TRBD2,TRBJ2-2,CASSPTGTSGNTGELFF,TGTGCCAGCAGCCCTACCGGGACTAGCGGAAACACCGGGGAGCTGTTTTTT
17,TRBV4-1,NA,TRBD2,TRBJ2-1,CASSHSLGGLANNEQFF,TGCGCCAGCAGCCACTCGCTTGGCGGACTAGCGAACAATGAGCAGTTCTTC
15,TRBV5-1,NA,NA,TRBJ2-5,CASSLAANSVETQYF,TGCGCCAGCAGCTTGGCCGCGAACAGTGTGGAGACCCAGTACTTC
12,TRBV10-3,NA,NA,TRBJ1-5,CAISSQGQPQHF,TGTGCCATCAGTTCCCAGGGGCAGCCCCAGCATTTT
16,TRBV27,NA,TRBD1,TRBJ1-1,CASSPRQGAGRTEAFF,TGTGCCAGCAGTCCCCGACAGGGGGCAGGGCGGACTGAAGCTTTCTTT
11,TRBV2,NA,NA,TRBJ1-1,CASTRDTEAFF,TGTGCCAGCACGCGGGACACTGAAGCTTTCTTT
14,TRBV7-3,NA,NA,TRBJ2-3,CASSQRTHGDTQYF,TGTGCCAGCAGCCAGCGGACCCATGGAGATACGCAGTATTTT
16,TRBV5-6,NA,TRBD1,TRBJ1-3,CASSLPYRGTGNTIYF,TGTGCCAGCAGCTTGCCGTACAGGGGGACTGGAAACACCATATATTTT
15,TRBV11-2,NA,NA,TRBJ2-1,CASRLTGSSYNEQFF,TGTGCCAGCAGGTTAACAGGCAGCTCCTACAATGAGCAGTTCTTC
14,TRBV19,NA,TRBD2,TRBJ2-5,CASTPGGAWETQYF,TGTGCCAGTACCCCGGGGGGGGCGTGGGAGACCCAGTACTTC
14,TRBV5-6,NA,NA,TRBJ1-1,CASSLRSRGTEAFF,TGTGCCAGCAGCTTGCGCTCACGGGGCACTGAAGCTTTCTTT
14,TRBV6-6,few,TRBD1,TRBJ2-7,CASRQDRGTYEQYF,TGTGCCAGCAGGCAAGACAGGGGGACCTACGAGCAGTACTTC
14,TRBV28,NA,NA,TRBJ1-2,CASRKSFLNYGYTF,TGTGCCAGCAGGAAGAGTTTCCTTAACTATGGCTACACCTTC
15,TRBV6-2/TRBV6-3,few,TRBD2,TRBJ2-2,CASSSGLAGVSELFF,TGTGCCAGCAGTTCCGGACTAGCGGGAGTCTCGGAGCTGTTTTTT
14,TRBV9,NA,NA,TRBJ1-2,CASSLDRRPYGYTF,TGTGCCAGCAGCCTGGACAGAAGACCCTATGGCTACACCTTC
15,TRBV9,NA,NA,TRBJ2-1,CASSPTPTGLVEQFF,TGTGCCAGCAGCCCTACCCCCACAGGGTTGGTTGAGCAGTTCTTC
13,TRBV12-3/TRBV12-4,NA,TRBD2,TRBJ2-7,CASSWTSAYEQYF,TGTGCCAGCAGCTGGACTAGCGCTTACGAGCAGTACTTC
12,TRBV7-2,NA,NA,TRBJ1-4,CASSLPAGKLFF,TGTGCCAGCAGCCTCCCGGCGGGAAAACTGTTTTTT
15,TRBV5-5,NA,NA,TRBJ2-3,CASSFPSGGEYTQYF,TGTGCCAGCAGCTTTCCGTCCGGGGGAGAATATACGCAGTATTTT
15,TRBV3-1/TRBV3-2,NA,NA,TRBJ1-1,CASSPWQGPGTEAFF,TGTGCCAGCAGCCCATGGCAGGGGCCCGGCACTGAAGCTTTCTTT
16,TRBV7-2,NA,TRBD2,TRBJ2-1,CASSLGLAGGHNEQFF,TGTGCCAGCAGCCTAGGACTAGCGGGAGGCCACAATGAGCAGTTCTTC